Following are 21 T cell receptor beta chains from one sample sequenced in a study of cytomegalovirus exposure and HLA in healthy donors. 13 Jbeta primers and 60 Vbeta primers were used for the PCR. The method was immunoSEQ multiplex PCR; TCRdb's version includes in-frame clones alone and lacks a portion of them. The data show some 100,000 clones, with approximately 81% seen just once and roughly 4% held by the top ten. The specimen was PBMCs. The receptors were sampled from a female donor in good health and CMV-seropositive.

This clone has only a few counts. The chain links TRBV15 to TRBJ2-2, with 14 bases aligning to TRBD2. With 3 bases clipped from V and 6 bases from J, the junction kept 6 bases outside the gene matches. Germline CDR1 reads LNHNV; CDR2 reads YYDKDF (reference sequence). There are 17 residues in the CDR3. In DNA, the CDR3 is TGTGCCACCAGCAGGGGACTAGCGGGAGTGTTATCCGGGGAGCTGTTTTTT. It is translated as CATSRGLAGVLSGELFF.

The chain recombines TRBV6-5 with TRBJ1-2; no firm D call. The CDR3 has 13 residues. The germline V and J ends were trimmed by 11 bases and 5 bases, with 18 bases remaining between them. Germline V gene lookup returns CDR1 MNHEY and CDR2 SVGAGI. The CDR3 reads CAASVGGRYGYTF. As DNA, the CDR3 is TGTGCCGCTAGCGTCGGAGGGCGATATGGCTACACCTTC.

The chain is built from TRBV4-3 and TRBJ2-2, with 7 positions matching TRBD2. The J segment lost 6 bases and the V segment lost 0 bases, leaving 1 base of the junction unmatched. CDR3 size: 14 residues. Germline V gene sequence: CDR1 LGHNA, CDR2 YSLEER. The CDR3 DNA sequence: TGCGCCAGCAGCCAAGATCGGGGGGCCGGGGAGCTGTTTTTT. This sequence encodes CASSQDRGAGELFF.

The CDR3 protein is CASSEGGGFYEQYF. DNA for the CDR3: TGTGCCAGCAGTGAAGGCGGAGGTTTCTACGAGCAGTACTTC. The chain recombines TRBV2 with TRBJ2-7; D perhaps matches TRBD2 (5 bases). Looked up from germline, CDR1 is SNHLY and CDR2 is FYNNEI. CDR3 length equals 14 residues. V was clipped by 1 base and J by 3 bases, with 10 bases between them.

The V gene is TRBV4-1, the J gene TRBJ1-3; D not certain. Per germline, CDR1 MGHRA and CDR2 YSYEKL. This CDR3 is 17 amino acids long. Deletions cut 0 bases from V and 0 bases from J, with 12 bases between. The CDR3 bases are TGCGCCAGCAGCCAAGATCCCTTCACGGTCTCTGGAAACACCATATATTTT. The encoded protein is CASSQDPFTVSGNTIYF.

The chain couples TRBV9 to TRBJ2-2, with a tentative D call TRBD2 (6 bases). Germline CDR1 is SGDLS and CDR2 is YYNGEE. Trimming shortened V by 4 bases and J by 5 bases, and 12 bases separated the two germline ends. The CDR3 has 14 residues. The CDR3 here is CASSSLAPTGELFF. As DNA, the CDR3 is TGTGCCAGCAGCTCTCTAGCGCCTACCGGGGAGCTGTTTTTT.

The J gene is TRBJ1-6, the V gene TRBV6-6, with D perhaps matching TRBD1 (6 bases). Germline V lookup: CDR1 MNHNY, CDR2 SVGAGI (reference sequence). This CDR3 contains 15 residues. V lost 6 bases, J lost 7 bases, and 16 bases lay in between. The CDR3 DNA reads as TGTGCCAGCAGGGGTTCTGGGCAGGGGAATTCACCCCTCCACTTT. This encodes CASRGSGQGNSPLHF.

V usage is TRBV11-2 and J usage is TRBJ2-7; TRBD1 might be the D (6 bases). The CDR3 covers 15 residues. Germline CDR1 and CDR2: SGHAT and FQNNGV. With 5 bases removed from V and 1 base from J, the gap between germline ends came to 15 bases. CDR3 sequence: CASSKTGMTSYEQYF. The CDR3 nucleotides are TGTGCCAGCAGCAAAACAGGGATGACGTCCTACGAGCAGTACTTC. The whole variable domain, remainder taken from reference TRBV11-2 and TRBJ2-7, is EAGVAQSPRYKIIEKRQSVAFWCNPISGHATLYWYQQILGQGPKLLIQFQNNGVVDDSQLPKDRFSAERLKGVDSTLKIQPAKLEDSAVYLCASSKTGMTSYEQYFGPGTRLTVT.

The chain employs TRBV7-9 and TRBJ1-1; perhaps TRBD1 as D (5 bases). V lost 8 bases to trimming and J lost 8 bases, with 12 bases between them. The CDR3 totals 11 residues. The germline V gene has CDR1 SEHNR and CDR2 FQNEAQ (reference sequence). CDR3 DNA sequence: TGTGCCAGCGGAGCGGGGCAAGAAGCTTTCTTT. It encodes CASGAGQEAFF.

This chain connects TRBV6-5 to TRBJ1-1; 11 nucleotides line up with TRBD1. The V segment lost 6 bases and the J segment 7 bases; nucleotides outside the gene matches: 10. Per the germline V gene, CDR1 is MNHEY and CDR2 is SVGAGI. The CDR3 has 15 amino acids. The CDR3: CASRKPGQGAGEAFF. CDR3 sequence (DNA): TGTGCCAGCAGGAAACCCGGACAGGGGGCTGGTGAAGCTTTCTTT.

The rearrangement uses TRBV12-5 and TRBJ2-2, with a tentative D call TRBD1 (5 bases). V shed 3 bases and J shed 3 bases, with 14 bases lying between them. The CDR3 sequence is 16 residues long. Germline loops: CDR1 LGHNT, CDR2 FRNRAP. The CDR3 loop is CASGLSQGWDTGELFF. The CDR3 DNA sequence: TGTGCTAGTGGTTTAAGCCAGGGTTGGGACACCGGGGAGCTGTTTTTT.

The chain couples TRBV5-4 to TRBJ2-5; TRBD1 matches at 9 bases. Gene TRBJ2-7 matches the end of the DNA better, so the J call may be wrong. CDR1 SGHNT and CDR2 YYREEE come from the germline V gene (reference sequence). The CDR3 has 15 amino acids. In DNA form, the CDR3 reads TGTGCCAGCAGCCCGGGACAGGGCCAGATCTACGAGCAGTACTTC. Its protein product is CASSPGQGQIYEQYF.

The chain couples TRBV10-1 to TRBJ1-3, with unresolved D. The CDR3 has 20 amino acids. Germline lookup yields CDR1 WNHNN and CDR2 SYGVQD (reference sequence). V dropped 7 bases and J dropped 0 bases, with 28 bases sitting between them. The CDR3 protein is CASTSRGGANSLSSGNTIYF. The CDR3 DNA follows: TGCGCCAGCACCTCCCGTGGCGGTGCAAATTCCTTGAGCTCTGGAAACACCATATATTTT.

The rearrangement joins TRBV5-1 to TRBJ1-1; 10 positions match TRBD1. V was pared by 4 bases and J by 3 bases, with 6 bases of the junction left unmatched. The CDR3 extends over 15 amino acids. Germline CDR1 reads SGHRS; CDR2 reads YFSETQ. For the CDR3, the DNA is TGCGCCAGCAGCCCTCGGACAGGGGGGGACACTGAAGCTTTCTTT. Translation gives CASSPRTGGDTEAFF. Variable domain in full (rest from reference TRBV5-1 and TRBJ1-1): KAGVTQTPRYLIKTRGQQVTLSCSPISGHRSVSWYQQTPGQGLQFLFEYFSETQRNKGNFPGRFSGRQFSNSRSEMNVSTLELGDSALYLCASSPRTGGDTEAFFGQGTRLTVV.

The V and J genes are TRBV5-3 and TRBJ2-1; TRBD2 matches at 7 bases. TRBV5-3 is an open reading frame whose function is uncertain. Unmatched junction bases numbered 10, after V lost 4 bases and J lost 6 bases. The CDR3 is 15 residues long. The chain's CDR3 is CARSSTSVARNEQFF. The CDR3 bases are TGTGCCAGAAGCAGTACTAGCGTTGCGCGCAATGAGCAGTTCTTC.

The chain employs TRBV7-9 and TRBJ2-7; unclear D gene. With 5 bases removed from V and 3 bases from J, the gap between germline ends came to 5 bases. The CDR3 is 11 residues long. Looked up from germline, CDR1 is SEHNR and CDR2 is FQNEAQ (reference sequence). The CDR3 spells CASSTYYEQYF. The CDR3 nucleotides read TGTGCCAGCAGCACCTACTACGAGCAGTACTTC.

The DNA for the CDR3 is TGTGCCAGCCAGGGGGCTTCTGGCAATCAGCCCCAGCATTTT. It is translated as CASQGASGNQPQHF. This sequence joins TRBV6-5 and TRBJ1-5, with 8 bases lining up with TRBD1. There are 14 residues in the CDR3. Germline values: CDR1 MNHEY, CDR2 SVGAGI. V was clipped by 8 bases and J by 2 bases; unmatched bases: 5.

The rearrangement links TRBV19 to TRBJ1-4, with 7 nucleotides matching TRBD1. The J segment lost 8 bases and the V segment lost 1 base, leaving 4 bases of the junction unmatched. This CDR3 is 14 amino acids long. Germline-derived CDR1 and CDR2 are LNHDA and SQIVND (reference sequence). The CDR3 here is CASSIGQGVEKLFF. In nucleotides, the CDR3 is TGTGCCAGTAGTATAGGACAGGGAGTCGAAAAACTGTTTTTT.

The chain joins TRBV5-1 to TRBJ1-5; 9 bases map to TRBD1. Trimming cost V 4 bases and J 0 bases; bases outside gene matches: 5. Germline CDR1 and CDR2: SGHRS and YFSETQ. The length of the CDR3 is 16 residues. The CDR3 protein is CASSEGTGNSNQPQHF. DNA for the CDR3: TGCGCCAGCAGCGAGGGGACAGGGAATAGCAATCAGCCCCAGCATTTT. The full variable domain, rest sourced from reference TRBV5-1 and TRBJ1-5, is KAGVTQTPRYLIKTRGQQVTLSCSPISGHRSVSWYQQTPGQGLQFLFEYFSETQRNKGNFPGRFSGRQFSNSRSEMNVSTLELGDSALYLCASSEGTGNSNQPQHFGDGTRLSIL.

This chain uses TRBV27 with TRBJ2-5; D is ambiguous. Germline CDR1 reads MNHEY; CDR2 reads SMNVEV (reference sequence). V was shortened by 7 bases and J by 0 bases, with 12 bases between the two germline ends. CDR3 length: 14 residues. CDR3 sequence reads: CASKLHGYQETQYF. DNA of the CDR3: TGTGCCAGCAAGCTCCACGGGTACCAAGAGACCCAGTACTTC.

V is TRBV18 and J is TRBJ2-2; 8 positions agree with TRBD1. Unmatched junction bases numbered 5, after V lost 0 bases and J lost 5 bases. Looked up from germline, CDR1 is KGHSH and CDR2 is LQKENI. The CDR3 sequence is 16 residues long. CDR3 loop: CASSPPDRELTGELFF. As DNA, the CDR3 is TGTGCCAGCTCACCACCGGACAGGGAGCTTACCGGGGAGCTGTTTTTT. Drawing the rest from reference TRBV18 and TRBJ2-2, the complete variable domain is NAGVMQNPRHLVRRRGQEARLRCSPMKGHSHVYWYRQLPEEGLKFMVYLQKENIIDESGMPKERFSAEFPKEGPSILRIQQVVRGDSAAYFCASSPPDRELTGELFFGEGSRLTVL.